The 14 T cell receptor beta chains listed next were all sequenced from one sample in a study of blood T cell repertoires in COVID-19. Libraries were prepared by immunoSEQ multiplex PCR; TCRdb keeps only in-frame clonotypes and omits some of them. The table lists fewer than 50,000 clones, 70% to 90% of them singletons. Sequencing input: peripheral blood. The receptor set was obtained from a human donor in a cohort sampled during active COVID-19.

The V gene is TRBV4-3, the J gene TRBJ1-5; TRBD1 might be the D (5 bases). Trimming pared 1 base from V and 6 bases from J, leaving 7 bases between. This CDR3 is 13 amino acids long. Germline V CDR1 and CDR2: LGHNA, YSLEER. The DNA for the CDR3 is TGCGCCAGCAGCCAAGTAAGGGGTCAGCCCCAGCATTTT. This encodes CASSQVRGQPQHF.

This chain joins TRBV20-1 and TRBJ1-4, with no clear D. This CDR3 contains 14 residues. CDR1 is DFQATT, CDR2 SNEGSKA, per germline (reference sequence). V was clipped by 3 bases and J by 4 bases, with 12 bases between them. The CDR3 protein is CSASTGWDNEKLFF. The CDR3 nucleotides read TGCAGTGCTAGTACGGGGTGGGATAATGAAAAACTGTTTTTT.

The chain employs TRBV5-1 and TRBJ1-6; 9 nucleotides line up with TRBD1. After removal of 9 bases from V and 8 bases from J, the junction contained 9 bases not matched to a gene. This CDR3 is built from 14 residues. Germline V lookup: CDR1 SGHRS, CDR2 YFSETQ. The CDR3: CATSPGTGYSPLHF. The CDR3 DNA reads TGCGCCACCTCCCCCGGGACAGGGTATTCACCCCTCCACTTT.

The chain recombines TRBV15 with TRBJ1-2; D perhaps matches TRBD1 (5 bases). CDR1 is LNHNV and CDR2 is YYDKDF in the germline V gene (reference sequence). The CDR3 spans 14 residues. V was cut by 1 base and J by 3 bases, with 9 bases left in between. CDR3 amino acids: CATSRGGADYGYTF. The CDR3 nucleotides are TGTGCCACCAGCAGAGGTGGGGCGGACTATGGCTACACCTTC.

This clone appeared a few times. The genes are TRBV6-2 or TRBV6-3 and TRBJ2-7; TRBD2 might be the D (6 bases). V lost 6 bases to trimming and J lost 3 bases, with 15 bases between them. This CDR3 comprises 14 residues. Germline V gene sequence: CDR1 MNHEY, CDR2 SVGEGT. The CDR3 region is CASSLAGGNYEQYF. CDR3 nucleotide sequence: TGTGCCAGCAGCCTAGCTGGGGGGAACTACGAGCAGTACTTC.

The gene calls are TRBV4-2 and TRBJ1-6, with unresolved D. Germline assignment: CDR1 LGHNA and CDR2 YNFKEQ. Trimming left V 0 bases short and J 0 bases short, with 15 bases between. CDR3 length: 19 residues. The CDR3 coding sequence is TGTGCCAGCAGCCAAGAGTATCGGCCACAGAGCTCCTATAATTCACCCCTCCACTTT. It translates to CASSQEYRPQSSYNSPLHF.

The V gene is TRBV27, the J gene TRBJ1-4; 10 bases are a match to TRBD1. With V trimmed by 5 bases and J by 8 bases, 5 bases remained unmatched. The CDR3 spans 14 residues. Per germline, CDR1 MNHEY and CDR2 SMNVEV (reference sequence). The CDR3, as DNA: TGTGCCAGCAGTGGGACAGGGGCATCCGAAAAACTGTTTTTT. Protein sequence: CASSGTGASEKLFF. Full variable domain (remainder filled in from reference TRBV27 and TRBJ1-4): EAQVTQNPRYLITVTGKKLTVTCSQNMNHEYMSWYRQDPGLGLRQIYYSMNVEVTDKGDVPEGYKVSRKEKRNFPLILESPSPNQTSLYFCASSGTGASEKLFFGSGTQLSVL.

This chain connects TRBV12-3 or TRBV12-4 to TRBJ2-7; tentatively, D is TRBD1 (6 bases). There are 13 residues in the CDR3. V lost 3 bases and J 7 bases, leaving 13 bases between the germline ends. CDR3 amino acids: CASSFGGPWEQYF. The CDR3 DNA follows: TGTGCCAGCAGTTTTGGGGGCCCCTGGGAGCAGTACTTC.

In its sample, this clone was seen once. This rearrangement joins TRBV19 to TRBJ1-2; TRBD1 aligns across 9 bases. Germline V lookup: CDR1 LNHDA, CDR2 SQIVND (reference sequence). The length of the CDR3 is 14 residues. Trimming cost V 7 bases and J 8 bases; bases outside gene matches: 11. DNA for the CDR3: TGTGCCAGTACTCCCGGACAGGGGAACGGAGGCTACACCTTC. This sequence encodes CASTPGQGNGGYTF.

The chain's CDR3 is CASSRGGQNQPQHF. DNA for the CDR3: TGTGCCAGCAGTCGAGGAGGACAGAATCAGCCCCAGCATTTT. The V and J genes are TRBV6-2 or TRBV6-3 and TRBJ1-5; TRBD1 might be the D (6 bases). CDR1 MNHEY and CDR2 SVGEGT come from the germline V gene. The germline V and J ends were trimmed by 5 bases and 4 bases, with 12 bases remaining between them. The CDR3 is made up of 14 amino acids.

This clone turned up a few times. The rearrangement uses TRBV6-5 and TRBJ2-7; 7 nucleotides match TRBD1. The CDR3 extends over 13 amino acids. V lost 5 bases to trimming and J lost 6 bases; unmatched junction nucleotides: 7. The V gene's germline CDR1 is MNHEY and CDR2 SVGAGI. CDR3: CASSRTAGGEQYF. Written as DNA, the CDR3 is TGTGCCAGCAGTCGCACGGCAGGGGGCGAGCAGTACTTC.

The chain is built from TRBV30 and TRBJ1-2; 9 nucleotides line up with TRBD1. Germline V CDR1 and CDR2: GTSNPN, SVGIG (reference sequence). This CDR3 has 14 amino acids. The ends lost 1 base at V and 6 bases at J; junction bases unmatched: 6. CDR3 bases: TGTGCCTGGAGTGCAGGGACAGGGAACGATGGCTACACCTTC. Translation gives CAWSAGTGNDGYTF. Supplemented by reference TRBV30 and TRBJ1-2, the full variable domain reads SQTIHQWPATLVQPVGSPLSLECTVEGTSNPNLYWYRQAAGRGLQLLFYSVGIGQISSEVPQNLSASRPQDRQFILSSKKLLLSDSGFYLCAWSAGTGNDGYTFGSGTRLTVV.

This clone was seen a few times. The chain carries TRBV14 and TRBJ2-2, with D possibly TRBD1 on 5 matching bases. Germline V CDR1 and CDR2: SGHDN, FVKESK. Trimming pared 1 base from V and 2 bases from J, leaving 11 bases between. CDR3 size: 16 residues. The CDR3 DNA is TGTGCCAGCAGCCAAGTCCCAGGGAAAAACACCGGGGAGCTGTTTTTT. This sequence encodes CASSQVPGKNTGELFF. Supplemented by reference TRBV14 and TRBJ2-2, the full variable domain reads EAGVTQFPSHSVIEKGQTVTLRCDPISGHDNLYWYRRVMGKEIKFLLHFVKESKQDESGMPNNRFLAERTGGTYSTLKVQPAELEDSGVYFCASSQVPGKNTGELFFGEGSRLTVL.

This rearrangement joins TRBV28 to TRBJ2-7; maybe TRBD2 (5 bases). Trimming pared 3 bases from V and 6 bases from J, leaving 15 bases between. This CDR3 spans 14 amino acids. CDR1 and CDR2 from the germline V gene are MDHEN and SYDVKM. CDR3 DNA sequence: TGTGCCAGCAGTTTGGGAGAGGTAATGGTCGAGCAGTACTTC. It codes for CASSLGEVMVEQYF. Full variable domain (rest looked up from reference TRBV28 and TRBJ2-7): DVKVTQSSRYLVKRTGEKVFLECVQDMDHENMFWYRQDPGLGLRLIYFSYDVKMKEKGDIPEGYSVSREKKERFSLILESASTNQTSMYLCASSLGEVMVEQYFGPGTRLTVT.